The rows below give T cell receptor beta chains drawn from one sample of a study of neoadjuvant anti-PD-1 for oral cavity cancer. The data were produced by immunoSEQ multiplex PCR, yet TCRdb's version contains in-frame clones alone and is incomplete. The sample lists about 9,600 clones; roughly 62% were seen once. Sequencing used PBMCs, obtained after nivolumab (anti-PD-1) treatment. The receptors stem from a person between 40 and 80 years old with oral cavity squamous cell carcinoma. The CDR3 runs from the conserved cysteine through the conserved F or W. The D gene is left open where the match is weak. A clone size is listed for some rows: how often the clone was seen (once, few, many), or a class if it is expanded.

TRBV9	few	TRBD2	TRBJ2-4	TGTGCCAGCAGCACCTCGGCGGGAGGAGGAAAAAACATTCAGTACTTC	CASSTSAGGGKNIQYF
TRBV6-6	medium-sized	-	TRBJ1-4	TGTGCCAGCAGTCGGGACTATAATGAAAAACTGTTTTTT	CASSRDYNEKLFF
TRBV9	-	-	TRBJ2-7	TGTGCCAGCAGCGTAGACCTGGAACCCTCCTACGAGCAGTACTTC	CASSVDLEPSYEQYF
TRBV5-4	few	-	TRBJ2-7	TGTGCCAGCAGCCCCGGTTCTCGGGTAATTGACGAGCAGTACTTC	CASSPGSRVIDEQYF
TRBV19	-	TRBD1	TRBJ2-2	TGTGCCACCCGACAGGGGAGCACCGGGGAGCTGTTTTTT	CATRQGSTGELFF
TRBV7-9	-	TRBD1	TRBJ1-1	TGTGCCAGCAGCCCCGGACAGGCTGAGAACACTGAAGCTTTCTTT	CASSPGQAENTEAFF
TRBV21-1	few	-	TRBJ1-3	TGTGCCAGCAGTATGGGGGCTTTATATTTT	CASSMGALYF
TRBV6-1	-	-	TRBJ1-1	TGTGCCAGCAGTAAAGAGGTGTTGGCAGACGCTTTCTTT	CASSKEVLADAFF
TRBV30	-	-	TRBJ1-6	TGTGCCTGGAGTGTACGCGGTTCACCCCTCCACTTT	CAWSVRGSPLHF
TRBV20-1	-	-	TRBJ1-2	TGCAGTGCTAGAGATCTAAGAAGCTACACCTTC	CSARDLRSYTF
TRBV29-1	-	-	TRBJ1-6	TGCAGCTTTACCACAGGGAGTAGTGGACCCCTCCACTTT	CSFTTGSSGPLHF
TRBV6-4	-	-	TRBJ1-1	TGTGCCAGCAGTGTGTCAGGGGACACTGAAGCTTTCTTT	CASSVSGDTEAFF
TRBV5-1	-	-	TRBJ1-5	TGCGCCAGCAGCTTGGAGGCAGGCGGTAATCAGCCCCAGCATTTT	CASSLEAGGNQPQHF
TRBV2	-	-	TRBJ1-1	TGTGCCAGCAGTGATGGGGGATTGAACACTGAAGCTTTCTTT	CASSDGGLNTEAFF
TRBV6-5	few	-	TRBJ1-1	TGTGCCAGCCAGGGTAGTGGGGGTGTCACTGAAGCTTTCTTT	CASQGSGGVTEAFF
TRBV29-1	-	-	TRBJ1-2	TGCAGCGCCGACATGGCTGGCTACACCTTC	CSADMAGYTF
TRBV6-1	-	-	TRBJ2-2	TGTGCCAGCAGTCTGATCGGAGGGGGGGAGCTGTTTTTT	CASSLIGGGELFF
TRBV12-5	-	TRBD1	TRBJ1-1	TGTGCTAGTGGTTTTGCCCCTGACAGGGTGTACACTGAAGCTTTCTTT	CASGFAPDRVYTEAFF
TRBV7-9	few	-	TRBJ1-1	TGTGCCAGCAGCTTAGTGGGTAACACTGAAGCTTTCTTT	CASSLVGNTEAFF
TRBV11-2	-	TRBD1	TRBJ2-5	TGTGCCAGCAGCTTAGACAGGGGGCATGGGGAGACCCAGTACTTC	CASSLDRGHGETQYF
TRBV7-2	once	-	TRBJ1-5	TGTGCCAGCAGCTTAGTGACACAGCCCAATCAGCCCCAGCATTTT	CASSLVTQPNQPQHF
TRBV7-2	-	-	TRBJ2-5	TGTGCCAGCAGCTTAGCGGGGCGAGAGACCCAGTACTTC	CASSLAGRETQYF
TRBV9	-	-	TRBJ2-1	TGTGCCAGCGGCCCCGGGACTCTTTACAATGAGCAGTTCTTC	CASGPGTLYNEQFF
TRBV7-8	-	-	TRBJ1-1	TGTGCCAGCAGCTTAGTCAGACATACGAACACTGAAGCTTTCTTT	CASSLVRHTNTEAFF
TRBV19	-	-	TRBJ2-5	TGTGCCAGCGCTCGACCCGAACAACGTGGAGGAGAGACCCAGTACTTC	CASARPEQRGGETQYF
TRBV7-6	-	-	TRBJ2-2	TGTGCCAGCAGCTTAGGGTTCACCGGGGAGCTGTTTTTT	CASSLGFTGELFF
TRBV29-1	-	TRBD1	TRBJ1-4	TGCAGCGCCGGGACAGGGATTGAAAAACTGTTTTTT	CSAGTGIEKLFF
TRBV7-6	-	-	TRBJ1-1	TGTGCCAGCAGCGCGGGACAGAACACTGAAGCTTTCTTT	CASSAGQNTEAFF
TRBV5-1	-	-	TRBJ2-7	TGCGCCAGCAGCCGCCCGGTTAAGGGGGACTCCTACGAGCAGTACTTC	CASSRPVKGDSYEQYF
TRBV7-8	-	TRBD1	TRBJ1-2	TGTGCCAGCAGCTTGATCCCCGGGACAGGGAGCGACGGCTACACCTTC	CASSLIPGTGSDGYTF
TRBV6-5	-	-	TRBJ1-3	TGTGCCAGCAGCCGATCATTAGGCTCTGGAAACACCATATATTTT	CASSRSLGSGNTIYF
TRBV4-1	-	-	TRBJ2-1	TGCGCCAGCAGCCCATTCCCCCCTCCCTACAATGAGCAGTTCTTC	CASSPFPPPYNEQFF
TRBV5-4	few	-	TRBJ2-5	TGTGCCAGCAGCTCCCGGGTCTCCCCGGGGCTGGAGACCCAGTACTTC	CASSSRVSPGLETQYF
TRBV7-9	few	-	TRBJ2-7	TGTGCCAGCAGCTTAGGGTCGAGGGGGAGCGACGAGCAGTACTTC	CASSLGSRGSDEQYF
TRBV5-6	-	-	TRBJ2-7	TGTGCCAGCAGCTTGGCCCAAGTCGGCTACGAGCAGTACTTC	CASSLAQVGYEQYF
TRBV2	-	TRBD1	TRBJ2-3	TGTGCCAGCAGTACCGTTGGGACAGGGGTATCAGATACGCAGTATTTT	CASSTVGTGVSDTQYF
TRBV5-1	once	TRBD1	TRBJ2-5	TGCGCCAGCAGCCCTGGACAGGGTAAAGAGACCCAGTACTTC	CASSPGQGKETQYF
TRBV5-1	-	TRBD2	TRBJ2-1	TGCGCCAGCAGCTGGGAGGGCCCCTACAATGAGCAGTTCTTC	CASSWEGPYNEQFF
TRBV5-1	-	-	TRBJ2-7	TGCGCCAGCAGCCCCCTTGGGAGGGGGCGAAATTACGAGCAGTACTTC	CASSPLGRGRNYEQYF
TRBV5-1	few	-	TRBJ1-1	TGCGCCAGCAGCGAGGGACGGATGAACACTGAAGCTTTCTTT	CASSEGRMNTEAFF
TRBV14	-	-	TRBJ1-6	TGTGCCAGCAGCCAAGTGCAGGGATCACCCCTCCACTTT	CASSQVQGSPLHF
TRBV4-1	-	-	TRBJ2-4	TGCGCCAGCAGCCACGATACAACGAGCGGGGCCAAAAACATTCAGTACTTC	CASSHDTTSGAKNIQYF
TRBV10-2	once	TRBD1	TRBJ1-2	TGCGCCAGCAGGGCCGGGACAGGGGGCTCTGGCTACACCTTC	CASRAGTGGSGYTF
TRBV2	few	-	TRBJ1-1	TGTGCCAGCACCCGAGGGGTGAACACTGAAGCTTTCTTT	CASTRGVNTEAFF
TRBV11-1	-	TRBD1	TRBJ2-7	TGTGCCAGCAGCTTAGAAACGGGACAGGTGTACGAGCAGTACTTC	CASSLETGQVYEQYF
TRBV30	-	-	TRBJ1-4	TGTGCCTCCTCCAGGGAGGGGAATAATGAAAAACTGTTTTTT	CASSREGNNEKLFF
TRBV7-2	once	-	TRBJ2-5	TGTGCCAGCAGCCGGGGGCAAGAGACCCAGTACTTC	CASSRGQETQYF
TRBV11-3	-	-	TRBJ1-5	TGTGCCAGCAACCTGGGGGAGCCCCAGCATTTT	CASNLGEPQHF
TRBV5-4	-	TRBD1	TRBJ2-7	TGTGCCAGCAGCTTACCGGGACAGAGACTCTACGAGCAGTACTTC	CASSLPGQRLYEQYF
TRBV7-8	-	TRBD1	TRBJ1-5	TGTGCCAGCAGCCGATACAGGGGACTTAGCAATCAGCCCCAGCATTTT	CASSRYRGLSNQPQHF
TRBV6-6	-	TRBD1	TRBJ1-1	TGTGCCAGCAAGGGACAGGGATGGCCTGAAGCTTTCTTT	CASKGQGWPEAFF
TRBV7-3	-	-	TRBJ2-5	TGTGCCAGCAGCTTGAGAGGAGCCGAGACCCAGTACTTC	CASSLRGAETQYF
TRBV27	-	TRBD1	TRBJ2-7	TGTGCCAGCAGTTTAAAGGTTAGGACAGGGGGCGCCGGCTACGAGCAGTACTTC	CASSLKVRTGGAGYEQYF
TRBV19	-	-	TRBJ2-7	TGTGCCAGTAGCATCGTCCTAAGCTCCTACGAGCAGTACTTC	CASSIVLSSYEQYF